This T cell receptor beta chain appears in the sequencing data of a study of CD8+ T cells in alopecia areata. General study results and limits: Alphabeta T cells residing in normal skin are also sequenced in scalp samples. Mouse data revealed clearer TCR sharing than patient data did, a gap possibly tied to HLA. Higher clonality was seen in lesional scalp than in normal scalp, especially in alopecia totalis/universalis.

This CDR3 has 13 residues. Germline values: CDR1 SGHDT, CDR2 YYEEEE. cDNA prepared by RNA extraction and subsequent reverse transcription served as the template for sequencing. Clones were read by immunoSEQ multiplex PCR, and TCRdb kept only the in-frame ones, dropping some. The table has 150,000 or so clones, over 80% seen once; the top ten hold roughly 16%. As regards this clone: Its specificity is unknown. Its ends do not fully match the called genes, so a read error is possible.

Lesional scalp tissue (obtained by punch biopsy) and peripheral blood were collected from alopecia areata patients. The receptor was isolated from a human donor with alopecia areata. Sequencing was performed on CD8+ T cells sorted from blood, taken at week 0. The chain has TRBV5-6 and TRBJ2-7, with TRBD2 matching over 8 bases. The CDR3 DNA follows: TGTGCCAGCAGGTCGACTAGCGCCTACAAGCAGTACTTC. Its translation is CASRSTSAYKQYF.